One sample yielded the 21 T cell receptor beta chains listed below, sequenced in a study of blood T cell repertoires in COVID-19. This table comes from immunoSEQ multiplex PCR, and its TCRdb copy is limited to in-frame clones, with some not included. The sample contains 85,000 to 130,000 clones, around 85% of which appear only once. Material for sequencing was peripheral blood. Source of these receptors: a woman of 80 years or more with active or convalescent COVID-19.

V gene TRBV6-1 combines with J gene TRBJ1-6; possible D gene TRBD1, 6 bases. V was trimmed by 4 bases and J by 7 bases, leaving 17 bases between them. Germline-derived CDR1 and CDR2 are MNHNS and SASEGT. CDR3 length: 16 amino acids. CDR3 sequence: CASSGGTYPRNSPLHF. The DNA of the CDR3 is TGTGCCAGCAGTGGAGGGACATACCCGAGGAATTCACCCCTCCACTTT.

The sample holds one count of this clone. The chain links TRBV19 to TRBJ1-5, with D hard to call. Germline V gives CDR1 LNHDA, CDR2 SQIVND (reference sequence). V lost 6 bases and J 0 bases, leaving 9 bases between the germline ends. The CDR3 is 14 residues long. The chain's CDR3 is CASSRGYSNQPQHF. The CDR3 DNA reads TGTGCCAGTAGCCGGGGTTATAGCAATCAGCCCCAGCATTTT.

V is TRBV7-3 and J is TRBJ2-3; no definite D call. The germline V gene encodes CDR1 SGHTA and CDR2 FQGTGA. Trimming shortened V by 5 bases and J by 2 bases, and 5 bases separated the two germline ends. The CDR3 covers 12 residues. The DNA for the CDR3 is TGTGCCAGCAGCCCTCCCACAGATACGCAGTATTTT. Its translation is CASSPPTDTQYF.

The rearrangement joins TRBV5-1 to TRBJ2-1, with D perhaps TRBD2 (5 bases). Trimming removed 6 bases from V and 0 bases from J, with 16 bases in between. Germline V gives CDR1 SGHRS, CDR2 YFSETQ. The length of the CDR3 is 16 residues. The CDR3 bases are TGCGCCAGCACCCTGGTAAGAGCGGCCTCCTACAATGAGCAGTTCTTC. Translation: CASTLVRAASYNEQFF.

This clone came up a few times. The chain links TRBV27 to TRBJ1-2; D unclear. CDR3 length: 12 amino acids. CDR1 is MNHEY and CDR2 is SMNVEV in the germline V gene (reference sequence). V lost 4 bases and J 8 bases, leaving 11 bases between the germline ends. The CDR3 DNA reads TGTGCCAGCAGTTCTCACGGACTGGGCTACACCTTC. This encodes CASSSHGLGYTF.

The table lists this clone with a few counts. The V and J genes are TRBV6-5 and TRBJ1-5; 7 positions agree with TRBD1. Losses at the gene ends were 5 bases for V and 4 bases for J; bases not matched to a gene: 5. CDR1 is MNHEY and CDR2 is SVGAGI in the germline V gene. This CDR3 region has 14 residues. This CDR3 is CASSLSTGNQPQHF. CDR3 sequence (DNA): TGTGCCAGCAGTCTATCGACAGGGAATCAGCCCCAGCATTTT.

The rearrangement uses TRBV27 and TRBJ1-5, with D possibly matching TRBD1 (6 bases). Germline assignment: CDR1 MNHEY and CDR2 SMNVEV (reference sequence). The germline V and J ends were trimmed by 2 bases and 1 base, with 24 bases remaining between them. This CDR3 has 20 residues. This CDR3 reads CASSLPTQGYKGMSNQPQHF. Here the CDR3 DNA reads TGTGCCAGCAGTTTACCCACCCAGGGGTACAAGGGTATGAGCAATCAGCCCCAGCATTTT.

The CDR3 sequence is CASSLRDSGFGYTF. The CDR3 DNA is TGTGCCAGCAGTCTCCGGGACAGCGGCTTTGGCTACACCTTC. The rearrangement uses TRBV6-2 or TRBV6-3 and TRBJ1-2; 7 positions agree with TRBD1. With V trimmed by 5 bases and J by 7 bases, 10 bases remained unmatched. The CDR3 is 14 residues long. CDR1 is MNHEY and CDR2 is SVGEGT in the germline V gene.

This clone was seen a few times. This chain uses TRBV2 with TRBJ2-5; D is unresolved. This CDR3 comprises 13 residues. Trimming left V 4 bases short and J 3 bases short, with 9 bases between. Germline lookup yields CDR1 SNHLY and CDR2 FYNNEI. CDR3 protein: CASSVFVEETQYF. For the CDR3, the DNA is TGTGCCAGCAGTGTTTTTGTAGAAGAGACCCAGTACTTC.

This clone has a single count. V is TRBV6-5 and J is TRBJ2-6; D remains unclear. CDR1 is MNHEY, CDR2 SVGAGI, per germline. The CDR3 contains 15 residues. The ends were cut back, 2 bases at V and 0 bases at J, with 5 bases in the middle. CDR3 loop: CASSYPSSGANVLTF. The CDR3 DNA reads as TGTGCCAGCAGTTACCCCTCCTCTGGGGCCAACGTCCTGACTTTC.

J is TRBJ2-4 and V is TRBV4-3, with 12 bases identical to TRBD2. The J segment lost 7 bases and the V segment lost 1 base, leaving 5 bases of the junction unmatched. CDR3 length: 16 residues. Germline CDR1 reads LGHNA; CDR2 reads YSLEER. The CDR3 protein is CASSQGLAGGLNIQYF. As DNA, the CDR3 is TGCGCCAGCAGCCAAGGGCTAGCGGGAGGGTTGAACATTCAGTACTTC.

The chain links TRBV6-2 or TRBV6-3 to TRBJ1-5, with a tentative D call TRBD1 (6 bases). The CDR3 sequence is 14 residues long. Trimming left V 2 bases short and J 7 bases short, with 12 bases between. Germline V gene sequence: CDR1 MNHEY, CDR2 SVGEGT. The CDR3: CASSYNREKQPQHF. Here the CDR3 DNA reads TGTGCCAGCAGTTACAACAGGGAAAAACAGCCCCAGCATTTT.

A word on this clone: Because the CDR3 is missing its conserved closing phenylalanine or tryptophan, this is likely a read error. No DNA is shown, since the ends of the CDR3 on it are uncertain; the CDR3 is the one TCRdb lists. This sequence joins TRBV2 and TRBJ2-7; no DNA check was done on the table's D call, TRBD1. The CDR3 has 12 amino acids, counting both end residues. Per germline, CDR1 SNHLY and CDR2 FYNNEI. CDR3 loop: CASKARAGNSLI.

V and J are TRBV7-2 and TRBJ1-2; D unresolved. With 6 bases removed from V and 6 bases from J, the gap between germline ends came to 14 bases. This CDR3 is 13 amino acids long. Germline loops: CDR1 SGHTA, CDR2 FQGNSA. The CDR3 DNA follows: TGTGCCAGCAGTCTCGCCGGTACGAATGGCTACACCTTC. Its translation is CASSLAGTNGYTF.

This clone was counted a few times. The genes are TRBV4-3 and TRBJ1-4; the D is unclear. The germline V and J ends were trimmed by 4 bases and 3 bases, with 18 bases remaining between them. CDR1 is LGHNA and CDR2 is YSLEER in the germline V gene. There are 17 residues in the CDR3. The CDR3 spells CASSPLALGPSNEKLFF. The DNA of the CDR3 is TGCGCCAGCAGCCCCCTCGCCCTTGGCCCCTCTAATGAAAAACTGTTTTTT.

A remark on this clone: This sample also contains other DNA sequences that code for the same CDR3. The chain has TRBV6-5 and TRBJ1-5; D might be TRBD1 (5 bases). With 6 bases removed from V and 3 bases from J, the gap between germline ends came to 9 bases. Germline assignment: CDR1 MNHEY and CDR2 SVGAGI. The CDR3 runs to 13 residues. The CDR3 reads CASRQVNNQPQHF. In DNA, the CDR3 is TGTGCCAGCAGACAGGTGAACAATCAGCCCCAGCATTTT.

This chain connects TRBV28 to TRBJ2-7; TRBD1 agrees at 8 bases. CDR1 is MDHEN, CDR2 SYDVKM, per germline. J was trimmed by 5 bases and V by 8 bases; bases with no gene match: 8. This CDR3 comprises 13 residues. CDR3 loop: CASFRTGSHEQYF. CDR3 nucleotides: TGTGCCAGCTTCCGGACAGGGAGCCACGAGCAGTACTTC.

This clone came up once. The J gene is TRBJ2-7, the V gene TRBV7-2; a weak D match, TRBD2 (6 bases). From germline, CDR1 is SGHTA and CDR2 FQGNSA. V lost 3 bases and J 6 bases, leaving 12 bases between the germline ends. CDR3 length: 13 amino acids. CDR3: CASSFGLAFEQYF. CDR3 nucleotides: TGTGCCAGCAGCTTCGGGCTAGCGTTCGAGCAGTACTTC.

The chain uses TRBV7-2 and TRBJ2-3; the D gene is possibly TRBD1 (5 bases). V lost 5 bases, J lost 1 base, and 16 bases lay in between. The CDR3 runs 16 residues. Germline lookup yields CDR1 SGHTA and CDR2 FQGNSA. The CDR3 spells CASSRRASGRTDTQYF. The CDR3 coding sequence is TGTGCCAGCAGCCGCAGGGCTAGTGGCCGCACAGATACGCAGTATTTT.

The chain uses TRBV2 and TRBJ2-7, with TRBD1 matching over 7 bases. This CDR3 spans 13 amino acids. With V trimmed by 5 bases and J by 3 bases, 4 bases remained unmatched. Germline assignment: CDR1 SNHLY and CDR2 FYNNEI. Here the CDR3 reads CASSRDSFYEQYF. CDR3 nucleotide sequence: TGTGCCAGCAGTCGGGACAGCTTCTACGAGCAGTACTTC.

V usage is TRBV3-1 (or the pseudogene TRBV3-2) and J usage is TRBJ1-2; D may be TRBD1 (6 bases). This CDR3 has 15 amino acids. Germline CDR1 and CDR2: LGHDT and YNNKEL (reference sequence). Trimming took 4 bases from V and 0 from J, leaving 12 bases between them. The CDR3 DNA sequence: TGTGCCAGCAGCCGGGAGACAGGTACTAACTATGGCTACACCTTC. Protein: CASSRETGTNYGYTF.